This TCR beta chain emerged from a study of T cells in Graves' hyperthyroidism and ophthalmopathy. RNA transcripts yielded amplified TCR beta CDR3 regions. The HTBI set primed first-round TCR CDR3 RT-PCR. TCRdb itself ran the multiplex PCR reads through MiXCR, one entry per CDR3 protein. The sample shows 640,000 or so distinct CDR3 sequences, roughly 14% of them seen only once. The PBMCs were taken from around 10 ml of fresh peripheral blood. This CDR3 contains 14 residues. V lost 4 bases and J lost 6, with 15 bases in between. CDR1 and CDR2 (germline): MNHEY, SMNVEV (reference sequence). This clonotype showed up just a few times.

The sample was blood. The sequence was obtained from a woman aged 40 to 50 with Graves' ophthalmopathy. This rearrangement joins TRBV27 to TRBJ1-1, with D perhaps matching TRBD1 (5 bases). In DNA form, the CDR3 reads TGTGCCAGCAGTTCAATGGGGGGTAGGGCTGAAGCTTTCTTT. This codes for CASSSMGGRAEAFF.